This T cell receptor beta chain was sequenced for a study of early T cells in non-severe SARS-CoV-2 infection. Overall study context: Sequenced material consisted of bulk RNA (from unsorted whole blood), and chains were unpaired. The study's findings and limits: VDJdb-based annotation leaned toward anti-spike CD8 responses and missed private and CD4 specificities.

This clonotype came up many times. Antigen specificity is unknown. Unique molecular identifiers were affixed to single, distinct cDNA molecules. Each CDR3 protein is one row after TCRdb ran MiXCR on the 5' RACE reads. The top ten hold more than 7.5% of the sample, which has around 78,000 distinct CDR3 sequences, over 9% seen once. Germline CDR1 and CDR2: DFQATT and SNEGSKA (reference sequence). Losses at the gene ends were 3 bases for V and 3 bases for J; bases not matched to a gene: 2. The CDR3 loop spans 14 amino acids. The input for sequencing was whole blood, taken at baseline. J is TRBJ2-3 and V is TRBV20-1; 11 positions agree with TRBD1. The origin of this receptor is an adult who was a healthcare worker with PCR-confirmed SARS-CoV-2 infection or an uninfected control (not recorded which). The CDR3 nucleotides read TGCAGTGCTAGGGGGACAGGGGGGACAGATACGCAGTATTTT. As protein: CSARGTGGTDTQYF.